These 29 T cell receptor beta chains share one sample of origin, sequenced in a study of radiotherapy plus CTLA-4 blockade in lung cancer listed by TCRdb under 2018. Library generation was performed with the immunoSEQ multiplex PCR assay. TCRdb holds this immuneACCESS table with in-frame rearrangements only. Some clones are missing; in checked studies, unresolved V genes explain under half, and the rest has no known cause. Across this sample there are roughly 98,000 clones, with around 86% seen only once. The top ten hold approximately 15% of the sample. The input for sequencing was peripheral blood, taken from a patient treated with radiotherapy plus ipilimumab. The receptors were sampled from a human donor with non-small cell lung cancer that progressed on radiotherapy plus ipilimumab.

The chain couples TRBV19 to TRBJ2-7; D may be TRBD1 (7 bases). The CDR3 sequence is 13 residues long. Germline V gives CDR1 LNHDA, CDR2 SQIVND (reference sequence). Deletions cut 3 bases from V and 3 bases from J, with 9 bases between. CDR3 in amino acids: CASSIQGGYEQYF. DNA of the CDR3: TGTGCCAGTAGTATCCAGGGGGGCTACGAGCAGTACTTC. Together with reference TRBV19 and TRBJ2-7, the CDR3 gives the full variable domain: DGGITQSPKYLFRKEGQNVTLSCEQNLNHDAMYWYRQDPGQGLRLIYYSQIVNDFQKGDIAEGYSVSREKKESFPLTVTSAQKNPTAFYLCASSIQGGYEQYFGPGTRLTVT.

This clone showed up just a few times. V and J are TRBV6-5 and TRBJ1-5, with unresolved D. The V and J ends lost 4 bases and 2 bases respectively, with 3 bases between them. This CDR3 spans 12 amino acids. CDR1 is MNHEY and CDR2 is SVGAGI in the germline V gene. CDR3 amino acids: CASSSGNQPQHF. For the CDR3, the DNA is TGTGCCAGCAGTTCTGGCAATCAGCCCCAGCATTTT.

The chain joins TRBV27 to TRBJ2-5, with TRBD2 matching 7 bases. In germline, CDR1 is MNHEY, CDR2 SMNVEV (reference sequence). The CDR3 is 15 residues long. V was pared by 0 bases and J by 7 bases, with 8 bases of the junction left unmatched. CDR3 loop: CASSLSRAGGRTQYF. The CDR3 DNA reads TGTGCCAGCAGTTTATCGAGGGCTGGCGGGAGGACCCAGTACTTC.

The chain combines TRBV6-6 with TRBJ1-5; D not certain. V was cut by 5 bases and J by 0 bases, with 14 bases left in between. This CDR3 is 16 amino acids long. The germline CDR1 and CDR2 sequences are MNHNY and SVGAGI (reference sequence). The chain's CDR3 is CASSQLPAYSNQPQHF. CDR3 nucleotides: TGTGCCAGCAGTCAACTGCCAGCTTATAGCAATCAGCCCCAGCATTTT.

V gene TRBV5-1 combines with J gene TRBJ2-3; 12 bases map to TRBD2. The length of the CDR3 is 16 residues. The V gene end was trimmed by 0 bases and the J gene end by 3 bases; junction bases not matched to a gene: 2. Per germline, CDR1 SGHRS and CDR2 YFSETQ. CDR3 in amino acids: CASSLETSGSTDTQYF. The CDR3 nucleotides read TGCGCCAGCAGCTTGGAGACTAGCGGGAGTACAGATACGCAGTATTTT. Full variable domain (rest looked up from reference TRBV5-1 and TRBJ2-3): KAGVTQTPRYLIKTRGQQVTLSCSPISGHRSVSWYQQTPGQGLQFLFEYFSETQRNKGNFPGRFSGRQFSNSRSEMNVSTLELGDSALYLCASSLETSGSTDTQYFGPGTRLTVL.

The chain is built from TRBV18 and TRBJ1-1, with 7 positions matching TRBD1. Unmatched junction bases numbered 6, after V lost 6 bases and J lost 5 bases. CDR1 is KGHSH and CDR2 is LQKENI in the germline V gene. CDR3 length: 13 residues. The CDR3 loop is CASSQHRGTEAFF. In DNA form, the CDR3 reads TGTGCCAGCTCCCAACACAGGGGTACTGAAGCTTTCTTT.

The V and J genes are TRBV9 and TRBJ2-3; no clear D. Germline-derived CDR1 and CDR2 are SGDLS and YYNGEE. This CDR3 spans 14 amino acids. Trimming cost V 4 bases and J 6 bases, with 15 bases left between them. The CDR3 DNA sequence: TGTGCCAGCAGCCCCCCCCGTTCCGGGGATACGCAGTATTTT. Its translation: CASSPPRSGDTQYF.

Written as DNA, the CDR3 is TGTGCCAGCAGGTCCACAGGAAACACTGAAGCTTTCTTT. Its translation: CASRSTGNTEAFF. The chain links TRBV2 to TRBJ1-1; D is possibly TRBD1 (5 bases). V was shortened by 6 bases and J by 2 bases, with 10 bases between the two germline ends. This CDR3 has 13 residues. CDR1 SNHLY and CDR2 FYNNEI come from the germline V gene.

V gene TRBV7-2 combines with J gene TRBJ2-1, with D unresolved. From germline, CDR1 is SGHTA and CDR2 FQGNSA. V lost 1 base and J 0 bases, leaving 7 bases between the germline ends. The CDR3 runs to 15 residues. The CDR3 coding sequence is TGTGCCAGCAGCTTAGAAGGGTTCTCCTACAATGAGCAGTTCTTC. Its translation is CASSLEGFSYNEQFF.

The CDR3 region has the DNA TGTGCCAGCAGCGCACCGAATTCCGGGCCTACATCTGGGGCCAACGTCCTGACTTTC. It specifies CASSAPNSGPTSGANVLTF. This rearrangement joins TRBV7-2 to TRBJ2-6; no firm D call. Trimming pared 5 bases from V and 1 base from J, leaving 21 bases between. Germline V gene sequence: CDR1 SGHTA, CDR2 FQGNSA. The CDR3 length is 19 residues.

The chain combines TRBV19 with TRBJ2-5; D not certain. The ends were cut back, 4 bases at V and 0 bases at J, with 6 bases in the middle. The CDR3 is made up of 13 amino acids. Per germline, CDR1 LNHDA and CDR2 SQIVND (reference sequence). Written as DNA, the CDR3 is TGTGCCAGTAGTAGAGCGAACCAAGAGACCCAGTACTTC. It translates to CASSRANQETQYF.

The chain combines TRBV7-2 with TRBJ2-7, with 7 bases aligning to TRBD1. This CDR3 is built from 15 residues. From germline, CDR1 is SGHTA and CDR2 FQGNSA. After removal of 4 bases from V and 3 bases from J, the junction contained 9 bases not matched to a gene. The DNA for the CDR3 is TGTGCCAGCAGCTCCCGGACAGGTTCAGTCTACGAGCAGTACTTC. Encoded protein: CASSSRTGSVYEQYF.

Only a few counts were recorded for this clone. The V call is TRBV5-4, the J call TRBJ2-1, with D possibly called TRBD1 or TRBD2 (5 bases each). V was pared by 4 bases and J by 2 bases, with 13 bases between. Germline CDR1 SGHNT, CDR2 YYREEE (reference sequence). The CDR3 runs 15 residues. As DNA, the CDR3 is TGTGCCAGCAGCCCCTCCGGGACCGCCTACAATGAGCAGTTCTTC. It is translated as CASSPSGTAYNEQFF.

This sequence joins TRBV27 and TRBJ2-1; D might be TRBD2 (6 bases). V was clipped by 4 bases and J by 7 bases, with 17 bases between them. Germline loops: CDR1 MNHEY, CDR2 SMNVEV (reference sequence). The CDR3 has 15 amino acids. The CDR3 coding sequence is TGTGCCAGCAGTTCATTGGGACTCCGCGGGAATGAGCAGTTCTTC. This sequence encodes CASSSLGLRGNEQFF.

The genes are TRBV20-1 and TRBJ2-2, with D hard to call. This CDR3 has 11 residues. Germline CDR1 is DFQATT and CDR2 is SNEGSKA (reference sequence). V lost 5 bases to trimming and J lost 6 bases, with 7 bases between them. Written as DNA, the CDR3 is TGCAGTGCTCGGATGGCCGGGGAGCTGTTTTTT. Amino acid sequence: CSARMAGELFF.

The chain's CDR3 is CASSYRDSLNTEAFF. DNA for the CDR3: TGTGCCAGCAGCTATCGGGACAGCTTGAACACTGAAGCTTTCTTT. The chain has TRBV7-8 and TRBJ1-1, with 7 bases lining up with TRBD1. The germline gives CDR1 SGHVS, CDR2 FQNEAQ. This CDR3 spans 15 amino acids. V gave up 4 bases and J gave up 0 bases; unmatched junction bases: 5.

The chain has TRBV11-3 and TRBJ2-5, with 15 positions matching TRBD2. Trimming took 5 bases from V and 2 from J; bases not matched to a gene: 3. The CDR3 is 16 amino acids. CDR1 SGHNT and CDR2 YENEEA come from the germline V gene. CDR3 in amino acids: CASSRGLAGGQETQYF. The DNA for the CDR3 is TGTGCCAGCAGCCGGGGACTAGCGGGAGGACAAGAGACCCAGTACTTC.

This chain uses TRBV7-2 with TRBJ2-2; the match to TRBD2 covers 9 bases. Germline V gene sequence: CDR1 SGHTA, CDR2 FQGNSA. This CDR3 is built from 17 residues. The ends lost 5 bases at V and 0 bases at J; junction bases unmatched: 7. The CDR3 nucleotides are TGTGCCAGCAGCGCACATAGCGGGGGAGCGAACACCGGGGAGCTGTTTTTT. Residues: CASSAHSGGANTGELFF.

CDR3 nucleotide sequence: TGCGCCAGCAGCTCAACGGACAGGGGCTACACCTTC. Its protein is CASSSTDRGYTF. V is TRBV5-1 and J is TRBJ1-2; 7 bases are shared with TRBD1. Germline V lookup: CDR1 SGHRS, CDR2 YFSETQ. This CDR3 has 12 residues. The V segment lost 3 bases and the J segment 8 bases; nucleotides outside the gene matches: 4. The entire variable domain, with the rest obtained from reference TRBV5-1 and TRBJ1-2, is as follows: KAGVTQTPRYLIKTRGQQVTLSCSPISGHRSVSWYQQTPGQGLQFLFEYFSETQRNKGNFPGRFSGRQFSNSRSEMNVSTLELGDSALYLCASSSTDRGYTFGSGTRLTVV.

The chain carries TRBV4-3 and TRBJ1-2, with 9 bases aligning to TRBD1. V lost 3 bases, J lost 8 bases, and 7 bases stayed unmatched. This CDR3 spans 14 amino acids. CDR1 and CDR2 (germline): LGHNA, YSLEER. The CDR3: CASSQGTGTFGYTF. The CDR3 DNA sequence: TGCGCCAGCAGCCAGGGGACAGGGACGTTCGGCTACACCTTC.

V is TRBV6-5 and J is TRBJ2-3; 9 bases agree with TRBD1. The length of the CDR3 is 16 residues. Trimming took 0 bases from V and 5 from J; bases not matched to a gene: 6. Germline values: CDR1 MNHEY, CDR2 SVGAGI. CDR3 DNA sequence: TGTGCCAGCAGTTACTCCGGGACAGGGTTAAAAGATACGCAGTATTTT. Translated, it gives CASSYSGTGLKDTQYF.

This clone appeared a single time. Written as DNA, the CDR3 is TGTGCCAGCAGTCTGGGGACTAGCGGGTCCGAGCAGTACTTC. As protein: CASSLGTSGSEQYF. The chain couples TRBV2 to TRBJ2-7; 12 bases line up with TRBD2. This CDR3 is built from 14 residues. CDR1 is SNHLY and CDR2 is FYNNEI in the germline V gene. Trimming took 5 bases from V and 6 from J; bases not matched to a gene: 5.

In DNA, the CDR3 is TGTGCCAGCAACCAGGGGGTCAATCAGCCCCAGCATTTT. This gives the protein CASNQGVNQPQHF. The chain carries TRBV7-9 and TRBJ1-5; 7 bases are shared with TRBD1. CDR3 length equals 13 residues. CDR1 SEHNR and CDR2 FQNEAQ come from the germline V gene (reference sequence). The V and J ends lost 7 bases and 3 bases, in that order; junction bases with no gene match: 3.

This clone was seen a few times. This rearrangement joins TRBV6-1 to TRBJ1-3; D is uncertain. The germline gives CDR1 MNHNS, CDR2 SASEGT. The CDR3 loop spans 15 amino acids. V lost 10 bases and J lost 0, with 16 bases in between. The CDR3 spells CAIAGGTSSGNTIYF. CDR3 sequence (DNA): TGTGCCATCGCCGGCGGCACGAGCTCTGGAAACACCATATATTTT.

The CDR3 here is CASSPGNVYEQYF. The CDR3, as DNA: TGTGCCAGCTCACCAGGTAACGTCTACGAGCAGTACTTC. The chain uses TRBV18 and TRBJ2-7; D not certain. Germline V gene sequence: CDR1 KGHSH, CDR2 LQKENI. This CDR3 is 13 amino acids long. V lost 2 bases, J lost 3 bases, and 8 bases lay in between.

J is TRBJ2-1 and V is TRBV30, with 7 bases lining up with TRBD2. This CDR3 is built from 19 residues. Looked up from germline, CDR1 is GTSNPN and CDR2 is SVGIG (reference sequence). V was clipped by 0 bases and J by 7 bases; unmatched bases: 21. CDR3 region: CAWSVRRGRHLNPTNEQFF. CDR3 in DNA: TGTGCCTGGAGTGTACGACGCGGGAGACACCTGAACCCAACTAATGAGCAGTTCTTC. Based on the CDR3 plus reference TRBV30 and TRBJ2-1, the full variable domain is SQTIHQWPATLVQPVGSPLSLECTVEGTSNPNLYWYRQAAGRGLQLLFYSVGIGQISSEVPQNLSASRPQDRQFILSSKKLLLSDSGFYLCAWSVRRGRHLNPTNEQFFGPGTRLTVL.

To note about this clone: This specimen includes other DNA sequences encoding the same CDR3. This chain uses TRBV6-4 with TRBJ1-5; D possibly corresponds to TRBD1 (5 bases). V gave up 6 bases and J gave up 2 bases, with 11 bases separating them. The length of the CDR3 is 14 residues. The germline V gene has CDR1 MRHNA and CDR2 SNTAGT. DNA of the CDR3: TGTGCCAGCAGCGAAGCGGGGGGCAATCAGCCCCAGCATTTT. Its protein is CASSEAGGNQPQHF.

CDR3 sequence (DNA): TGTGCCAGTACCCGGGACAGCACCCTCACAACTAATGAAAAACTGTTTTTT. It specifies CASTRDSTLTTNEKLFF. The chain is built from TRBV18 and TRBJ1-4, with 7 nucleotides matching TRBD1. CDR1 is KGHSH and CDR2 is LQKENI in the germline V gene. V gave up 9 bases and J gave up 0 bases; unmatched junction bases: 13. The CDR3 contains 17 residues.

This clone was found a few times. V and J are TRBV6-6 and TRBJ2-7, with D maybe TRBD2 (7 bases). CDR1 and CDR2 from the germline V gene are MNHNY and SVGAGI (reference sequence). CDR3 length equals 15 residues. Trimming took 8 bases from V and 1 from J, leaving 18 bases between them. The CDR3 sequence: CASGTSGGRSYEQYF. The CDR3 DNA sequence: TGTGCCAGCGGCACTTCGGGGGGCCGATCCTACGAGCAGTACTTC.